The clone carrying this TCR beta chain was recorded at least ten times. The antigen is undetermined. Template switching introduced a universal primer site, and the cDNA bore unique molecular identifiers. TCRdb recomputed calls from the 5' RACE reads with MiXCR, one row per CDR3 protein. The sample holds around 370,000 distinct CDR3 sequences; roughly 9% are singletons and the top ten take roughly 9%. The sample comes from a study of identical twins. Study-level results: Excess sharing by twins proved weaker in beta out-of-frame sequences.

This CDR3 contains 15 residues. V was clipped by 3 bases and J by 7 bases; unmatched bases: 9. Germline V gene lookup returns CDR1 DFQATT and CDR2 SNEGSKA (reference sequence). Sequencing was carried out using naive T cells sorted from blood. The rearrangement uses TRBV20-1 and TRBJ2-1; TRBD1 aligns across 10 bases. The sequence was obtained from a woman aged 50 to 65 in good health. In nucleotides, the CDR3 is TGCAGTGCTAGCGATAGACAGGGGGCGCTGAATGAGCAGTTCTTC. Its protein is CSASDRQGALNEQFF.